This T cell receptor (beta chain) was sequenced in a study of T cell responses to AZD1222 COVID-19 vaccine. General study findings and limits: Spike-specific TCR depth and breadth grew after two AZD1222 doses. A reported finding is that nearly half of spike-specific TCRs target unmutated variant regions.

The protocol was immunoSEQ multiplex PCR, while the TCRdb copy is restricted to in-frame clones and leaves out a portion. The sample shows over 150,000 clones, approximately 90% of them seen only once. The CDR3 extends over 17 amino acids. V was trimmed by 0 bases and J by 1 base, leaving 15 bases between them. The V gene's germline CDR1 is LGHDT and CDR2 YNNKEL (reference sequence). This clone was counted only a few times. The antigen is undetermined. V gene TRBV3-1 (or the pseudogene TRBV3-2) combines with J gene TRBJ1-1; D is uncertain. The clonotype comes from an adult in good health. This sample comprised peripheral blood, obtained on day 0 of AZD1222 vaccination. CDR3 protein: CASSQDAGRAGNTEAFF. Written as DNA, the CDR3 is TGTGCCAGCAGCCAAGATGCCGGTCGGGCGGGGAACACTGAAGCTTTCTTT.